The 29 T cell receptor beta chains presented below share a single source sample, sequenced in a study. TCRdb ran MiXCR on the 5' RACE reads and lists one entry per CDR3 protein. The sample contains 50,000 to 70,000 distinct CDR3 sequences, 20% of which appear only once. Treg sorting used a CD4+CD25+CD127-/low gate. The sequencing input was tumor-infiltrating Tregs sorted from the breast tumor. Receptors originate from a female donor with breast cancer.

The chain uses TRBV20-1 and TRBJ1-5, with TRBD1 identical over 7 bases. This CDR3 region has 14 residues. The germline V gene has CDR1 DFQATT and CDR2 SNEGSKA (reference sequence). Unmatched junction bases numbered 4, after V lost 4 bases and J lost 1 base. CDR3 coding DNA: TGCAGTGCTAAAGACAGGGTAAGCAATCAGCCCCAGCATTTT. Translated, it gives CSAKDRVSNQPQHF.

Concerning this clonotype: The DNA is omitted, as the CDR3 cannot be located on it reliably, and the CDR3 follows TCRdb's listing. The chain uses TRBV7-7 and TRBJ2-7; the table's TRBD1 call for D was not verified on the DNA. The CDR3 is 15 amino acids in total, end residues counted. Per the germline V gene, CDR1 is SSHAT and CDR2 is FNYEAQ (reference sequence). CDR3 amino acids: CASSVGPGAPYERYF.

The chain employs TRBV20-1 and TRBJ1-4, with D unresolved. Per germline, CDR1 DFQATT and CDR2 SNEGSKA (reference sequence). This CDR3 has 12 residues. Trimming stripped 0 bases from V and 8 bases from J, with 7 bases between. DNA of the CDR3: TGCAGTGCTAGAGATCGAGAAGAAAAACTGTTTTTT. Translation: CSARDREEKLFF.

Turning to this clonotype: The CDR3 ends on some other residue instead of the conserved phenylalanine or tryptophan, so this is likely a read error. The rearrangement links TRBV4-3 to TRBJ1-6; 8 bases align to TRBD1. The CDR3 totals 15 residues. J lost 5 bases, V lost 3 bases, and 3 bases had no gene match. Germline lookup yields CDR1 LGHNA and CDR2 YSLEER. CDR3 sequence (DNA): TGCGCCAGCAGCCAGGCCAGGGGGCATAATTCACCCCTCCACCTT. It translates to CASSQARGHNSPLHL.

This clonotype has a count of ten or more. This chain joins TRBV9 and TRBJ1-2; a weak D match, TRBD1 (6 bases). The germline V and J ends were trimmed by 4 bases and 10 bases, with 11 bases remaining between them. This CDR3 region has 11 residues. Per the germline V gene, CDR1 is SGDLS and CDR2 is YYNGEE. The CDR3 DNA follows: TGTGCCAGCAGCAGGGGGGAGGTCTACACCTTC. Translating it yields CASSRGEVYTF.

J is TRBJ2-1 and V is TRBV5-1; tentative D call: TRBD2 (6 bases). Per germline, CDR1 SGHRS and CDR2 YFSETQ. Trimming took off 4 bases at V and 1 base at J, with 12 bases between the two ends. The CDR3 has 15 residues. In DNA, the CDR3 is TGCGCCAGCAGCCCGGGACTCTTTTCCTACAATGAGCAGTTCTTC. Protein product: CASSPGLFSYNEQFF.

This clonotype was counted ten times or more. The chain employs TRBV6-2 or TRBV6-3 and TRBJ2-3, with 11 bases fitting TRBD2. CDR1 and CDR2 from the germline V gene are MNHEY and SVGEGT. The CDR3 length is 15 residues. The V and J ends lost 6 bases and 7 bases, in that order; junction bases with no gene match: 9. CDR3 sequence reads: CASRPSSGGTYTQYF. CDR3 DNA: TGTGCCAGCAGACCTTCTAGCGGGGGGACTTATACGCAGTATTTT.

This chain connects TRBV5-5 to TRBJ1-1, with D possibly TRBD1 on 5 matching bases. Germline V CDR1 and CDR2: SGHKS, YYEKEE (reference sequence). The germline V and J ends were trimmed by 0 bases and 6 bases, with 9 bases remaining between them. CDR3 length: 13 residues. The CDR3 loop is CASSLDRPSEAFF. DNA of the CDR3: TGTGCCAGCAGCTTGGACAGGCCATCTGAAGCTTTCTTT.

The table lists this clonotype with a few counts. V is TRBV7-2 and J is TRBJ1-1; TRBD1 might be the D (5 bases). The germline V gene has CDR1 SGHTA and CDR2 FQGNSA. The ends were cut back, 6 bases at V and 8 bases at J, with 10 bases in the middle. This CDR3 contains 11 residues. The CDR3 DNA follows: TGTGCCAGCAGATCGCAGGGAGAAGCTTTCTTT. This codes for CASRSQGEAFF.

In its sample, this clonotype was seen many times. The chain combines TRBV9 with TRBJ2-5; D might be TRBD1 (6 bases). CDR1 and CDR2 from the germline V gene are SGDLS and YYNGEE. Trimming stripped 0 bases from V and 4 bases from J, with 16 bases between. CDR3 length: 16 residues. CDR3 in DNA: TGTGCCAGCAGCGTAGCGGTGGGGGCTCGGGGAGAGACCCAGTACTTC. Protein: CASSVAVGARGETQYF. The variable domain in full, completed from reference TRBV9 and TRBJ2-5, reads DSGVTQTPKHLITATGQRVTLRCSPRSGDLSVYWYQQSLDQGLQFLIQYYNGEERAKGNILERFSAQQFPDLHSELNLSSLELGDSALYFCASSVAVGARGETQYFGPGTRLLVL.

V gene TRBV5-1 combines with J gene TRBJ2-3; weak D call: TRBD2 (5 bases). Looked up from germline, CDR1 is SGHRS and CDR2 is YFSETQ. The CDR3 is made up of 15 amino acids. V lost 6 bases, J lost 3 bases, and 17 bases lay in between. Here the CDR3 reads CASNWGVGGTDTQYF. Written as DNA, the CDR3 is TGCGCCAGCAACTGGGGTGTTGGCGGGACAGATACGCAGTATTTT. Full variable domain (missing parts from reference TRBV5-1 and TRBJ2-3): KAGVTQTPRYLIKTRGQQVTLSCSPISGHRSVSWYQQTPGQGLQFLFEYFSETQRNKGNFPGRFSGRQFSNSRSEMNVSTLELGDSALYLCASNWGVGGTDTQYFGPGTRLTVL.

This chain connects TRBV5-1 to TRBJ1-2; 9 bases are shared with TRBD1. The junction had 12 bases not matched to a gene; V was cut back by 7 bases and J by 8 bases. The CDR3 is 14 amino acids. Germline V CDR1 and CDR2: SGHRS, YFSETQ. This chain's CDR3 is CASGPAGDRDGYTF. The CDR3, as DNA: TGCGCCAGCGGCCCTGCGGGGGACAGGGACGGCTACACCTTC.

This clonotype came up many times. V and J are TRBV20-1 and TRBJ2-7, with 7 bases aligning to TRBD2. The CDR3 spans 13 residues. CDR1 and CDR2 from the germline V gene are DFQATT and SNEGSKA (reference sequence). V dropped 0 bases and J dropped 5; count of bases not matched to a gene: 4. CDR3 amino acids: CSAREREKDEQYF. For the CDR3, the DNA is TGCAGTGCTAGAGAGCGGGAGAAGGACGAGCAGTACTTC.

The sample holds a few counts of this clonotype. The genes are TRBV9 and TRBJ2-7, with D unclear. Trimming pared 1 base from V and 4 bases from J, leaving 9 bases between. CDR1 SGDLS and CDR2 YYNGEE come from the germline V gene. The CDR3 is made up of 13 amino acids. The CDR3, as DNA: TGTGCCAGCAGCGTACAGGATACTTACGAGCAGTACTTC. Translated, it gives CASSVQDTYEQYF. The full variable domain, its missing parts supplied by reference TRBV9 and TRBJ2-7, is DSGVTQTPKHLITATGQRVTLRCSPRSGDLSVYWYQQSLDQGLQFLIQYYNGEERAKGNILERFSAQQFPDLHSELNLSSLELGDSALYFCASSVQDTYEQYFGPGTRLTVT.

This clonotype was counted only a few times. The V gene is TRBV20-1, the J gene TRBJ2-5, with 7 bases identical to TRBD1. In germline, CDR1 is DFQATT, CDR2 SNEGSKA (reference sequence). The CDR3 contains 14 residues. V shed 6 bases, J shed 2 bases, and the junction held 9 bases outside the gene matches. CDR3 region: CSADNSGQQETQYF. The DNA of the CDR3 is TGCAGTGCCGACAATTCGGGACAGCAAGAGACCCAGTACTTC.

This clonotype was counted only a few times. Relative to the germline gene, one junction end is altered; a read error may explain this. The rearrangement uses TRBV20-1 and TRBJ2-1; D is possibly TRBD1 (6 bases). This CDR3 contains 13 residues. Germline CDR1 reads DFQATT; CDR2 reads SNEGSKA (reference sequence). The CDR3 is CSASTGLSWEQFF. For the CDR3, the DNA is TGCAGTGCTAGCACAGGGTTATCGTGGGAGCAGTTTTTC.

The rearrangement links TRBV4-3 to TRBJ2-1; D call uncertain. The germline V and J ends were trimmed by 1 base and 5 bases, with 9 bases remaining between them. CDR3 size: 14 residues. CDR1 is LGHNA and CDR2 is YSLEER in the germline V gene. The CDR3 protein is CASSQVSGNNEQFF. CDR3 DNA: TGCGCCAGCAGCCAAGTGTCTGGAAACAATGAGCAGTTCTTC.

As to this clonotype: Here the CDR3 omits its conserved ending phenylalanine or tryptophan, so a read error is the likely source. The chain joins TRBV5-1 to TRBJ1-2, with TRBD1 matching 7 bases. Germline V gene sequence: CDR1 SGHRS, CDR2 YFSETQ. V lost 4 bases, J lost 3 bases, and 6 bases stayed unmatched. The CDR3 totals 14 residues. The DNA of the CDR3 is TGCGCCAGCAGCCGAGGGGGCGAAGACTATGGCTACACCCTC. It codes for CASSRGGEDYGYTL.

This clonotype was recorded at least ten times. At one of its ends the junction is not consistent with the germline gene, which may arise from a read error. The chain's CDR3 is CSASRRDRGIF. The CDR3 nucleotides read TGCAGTGCTAGCCGCCGGGACAGGGGTATCTTC. J is TRBJ2-5 and V is TRBV20-1; 10 bases line up with TRBD1. This CDR3 has 11 residues. In germline, CDR1 is DFQATT, CDR2 SNEGSKA (reference sequence).

This clonotype appeared a few times. The V gene is TRBV20-1, the J gene TRBJ1-2, with 8 bases aligning to TRBD1. Germline CDR1 DFQATT, CDR2 SNEGSKA (reference sequence). The CDR3 runs to 13 residues. With 2 bases clipped from V and 8 bases from J, the junction kept 7 bases outside the gene matches. CDR3 loop: CSARNRGFGGYTF. The CDR3, as DNA: TGCAGTGCTAGAAACAGGGGGTTTGGAGGCTACACCTTC.

The rearrangement links TRBV6-2 or TRBV6-3 to TRBJ2-1; tentative D call: TRBD1 (6 bases). This CDR3 comprises 16 residues. With 2 bases removed from V and 7 bases from J, the gap between germline ends came to 18 bases. CDR1 is MNHEY and CDR2 is SVGEGT in the germline V gene. The CDR3 here is CASSYIQGQVKNEQFF. The CDR3 DNA is TGTGCCAGCAGTTACATACAGGGTCAGGTGAAAAATGAGCAGTTCTTC.

This rearrangement joins TRBV11-2 to TRBJ2-7; 7 nucleotides line up with TRBD1. V lost 3 bases and J lost 7; bases outside the gene matches: 12. Germline V lookup: CDR1 SGHAT, CDR2 FQNNGV. CDR3 length equals 15 residues. CDR3: CASSFSSGDRGEQYF. The CDR3 DNA sequence: TGTGCCAGCAGCTTTTCATCCGGGGACAGAGGAGAGCAGTACTTC.

This clonotype has only a few counts. CDR3 sequence: CASSLTGADATNEKLFF. The CDR3 DNA follows: TGTGCCAGCAGCTTGACAGGGGCCGATGCAACTAATGAAAAACTGTTTTTT. The chain links TRBV7-3 to TRBJ1-4, with 8 bases lining up with TRBD1. Per the germline V gene, CDR1 is SGHTA and CDR2 is FQGTGA. J lost 0 bases, V lost 3 bases, and 6 bases had no gene match. The CDR3 consists of 17 residues.

This clonotype was observed many times. The chain employs TRBV6-2 or TRBV6-3 and TRBJ2-4, with a possible D match to TRBD2 (5 bases). Trimming removed 4 bases at V and 3 bases at J, with 10 bases between. This CDR3 region has 14 residues. CDR1 and CDR2 from the germline V gene are MNHEY and SVGEGT. As DNA, the CDR3 is TGTGCCAGCAGTTTGGCCGGGAACAAAAACATTCAGTACTTC. As protein: CASSLAGNKNIQYF.

The chain combines TRBV5-1 with TRBJ1-6; D is perhaps TRBD1 (6 bases). The CDR3 is 17 residues long. V was trimmed by 4 bases and J by 0 bases, leaving 14 bases between them. Germline-derived CDR1 and CDR2 are SGHRS and YFSETQ. The CDR3 DNA sequence: TGCGCCAGCAGCCGACAGGAAATGAGCTCCTATAATTCACCCCTCCACTTT. Residues: CASSRQEMSSYNSPLHF.

The count of this clonotype is one. One junction end disagrees with the germline gene, perhaps due to a read error. The chain has TRBV7-9 and TRBJ2-3, with D possibly being TRBD2 (5 bases). Germline CDR1 reads SEHNR; CDR2 reads FQNEAQ (reference sequence). The CDR3 is made up of 15 amino acids. The CDR3 DNA is TGTGCCAGCACGCCAGGACTTTTGGGCACTGATACGCAGTATTTT. This gives the protein CASTPGLLGTDTQYF.

This clonotype was found a few times. The J gene is TRBJ2-5, the V gene TRBV7-2; perhaps TRBD2 as D (5 bases). The CDR3 loop spans 15 amino acids. V was clipped by 5 bases and J by 5 bases, with 18 bases between them. Germline assignment: CDR1 SGHTA and CDR2 FQGNSA. The CDR3 sequence is CASSGGVAPGETQYF. In DNA form, the CDR3 reads TGTGCCAGCAGCGGCGGTGTAGCCCCGGGGGAGACCCAGTACTTC. Complete variable domain (other parts from reference TRBV7-2 and TRBJ2-5): GAGVSQSPSNKVTEKGKDVELRCDPISGHTALYWYRQSLGQGLEFLIYFQGNSAPDKSGLPSDRFSAERTGGSVSTLTIQRTQQEDSAVYLCASSGGVAPGETQYFGPGTRLLVL.

This clonotype appeared many times. DNA of the CDR3: TGCGCCAGCAGTAGACTAGCTAGAAGCTCCTACAATGAGCAGTTCTTC. Its translation is CASSRLARSSYNEQFF. The V gene is TRBV5-1, the J gene TRBJ2-1; 7 bases are shared with TRBD2. The CDR3 is 16 amino acids. Germline V lookup: CDR1 SGHRS, CDR2 YFSETQ. V gave up 5 bases and J gave up 0 bases; unmatched junction bases: 8.

This clonotype was detected many times. The V call is TRBV5-1, the J call TRBJ1-2; 7 bases fit TRBD1. With V trimmed by 0 bases and J by 5 bases, 4 bases remained unmatched. The CDR3 contains 14 residues. Germline lookup yields CDR1 SGHRS and CDR2 YFSETQ. The chain's CDR3 is CASSLGDSSYGYTF. As DNA, the CDR3 is TGCGCCAGCAGCTTGGGGGACAGCTCATATGGCTACACCTTC.